The source of this T cell receptor beta chain is a study of patients with pleural tuberculosis (dated by TCRdb to between 2013 and 2015). Sequencing took place on an Illumina Genome Analyzer IIx. The public reads were reanalyzed by TCRdb: fastp trimming at Q25, MiXCR alignment, in-frame beta chains only. CDR3 protein sequences are deduplicated, and each keeps its most common genes and DNA. This sample gives approximately 53,000 distinct CDR3 sequences in total; about 6.8% of them show up just once. The ten largest make up about 16% of the sample. Concerning this clonotype itself: What this receptor recognizes is not known. The record has no base qualities; no much larger clone is one base away.

V gives up 5 bases and J gives up 3 bases, and the segment between their germline ends measures 18 bases. From the cysteine up to the phenylalanine, the CDR3 has a length of 16 residues. The retained sequence is limited to the CDR3, 48 bases, with the frame set at the first base. CDR1 is given as PRHDT and CDR2 as FYEKMQ, both from the germline V gene (reference sequence). Here the chain combines TRBV13 and TRBJ2-3; the D region is possibly TRBD1 or TRBD2, each matching across 6 bases. The TCR sequence derives from a human donor with pleural tuberculosis. The encoded CDR3 is CASSPTGGGRTDTQYF. The bases read TGTGCCAGCAGCCCAACAGGAGGGGGGAGGACAGATACGCAGTATTTT.